This T cell receptor (beta chain) was found in a study of cytomegalovirus exposure and HLA in healthy donors. Study in general: A later analysis reported the approximately 120 validation repertoires used the same platform as the approximately 670 first-cohort repertoires.

TCRdb keeps only in-frame clones here, not all; method: immunoSEQ multiplex PCR. Of approximately 60,000 clones listed, roughly 90% were seen once; the top ten hold over 3%. Study-wide results and caveats: Rarity characterized most TCR sequences, yet some public TCRs appeared in many donors. It was approximately 150 TCR beta chains that were listed as cytomegalovirus-associated. One later analysis, an examination of the 120 or so validation repertoires, found that first-cohort TCR clusters tended to co-occur in them.

Note on this clone: What it binds is not known.

The germline V gene encodes CDR1 SGHAT and CDR2 FQNNGV. V dropped 5 bases and J dropped 5 bases, with 16 bases sitting between them. The CDR3 extends over 14 amino acids. The chain carries TRBV11-2 and TRBJ2-7; no clear D gene. The sequence was collected from a man younger than 30 in good health and CMV-seronegative. Sequenced material: PBMCs. This CDR3 is CASSARGDIDEQYF. CDR3 in DNA: TGTGCCAGCAGCGCGAGAGGAGATATTGACGAGCAGTACTTC.